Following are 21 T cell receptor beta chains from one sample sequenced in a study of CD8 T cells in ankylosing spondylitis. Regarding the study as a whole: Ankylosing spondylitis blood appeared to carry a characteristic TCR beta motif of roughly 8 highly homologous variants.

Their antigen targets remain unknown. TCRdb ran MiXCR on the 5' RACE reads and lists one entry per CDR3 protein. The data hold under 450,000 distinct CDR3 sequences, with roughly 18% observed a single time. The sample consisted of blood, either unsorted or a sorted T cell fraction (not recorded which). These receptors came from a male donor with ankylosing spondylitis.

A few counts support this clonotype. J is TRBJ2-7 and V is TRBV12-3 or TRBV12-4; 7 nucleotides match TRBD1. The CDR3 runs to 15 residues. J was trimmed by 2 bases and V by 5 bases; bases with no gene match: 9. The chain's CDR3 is CASSARQGAAYEQYF. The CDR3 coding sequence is TGTGCCAGCAGTGCGAGACAGGGAGCAGCCTACGAGCAGTACTTC.

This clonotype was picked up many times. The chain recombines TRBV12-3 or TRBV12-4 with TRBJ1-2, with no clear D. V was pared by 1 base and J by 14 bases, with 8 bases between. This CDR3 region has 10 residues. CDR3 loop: CASSLGAPTF. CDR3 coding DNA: TGTGCCAGCAGTTTAGGGGCGCCTACCTTC.

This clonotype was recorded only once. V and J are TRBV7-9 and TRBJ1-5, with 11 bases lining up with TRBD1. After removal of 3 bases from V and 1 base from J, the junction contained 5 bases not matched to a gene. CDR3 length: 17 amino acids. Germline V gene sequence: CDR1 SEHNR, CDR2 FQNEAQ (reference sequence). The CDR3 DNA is TGTGCCAGCAGCTTGGACAGGGGGCAACAAAGCAATCAGCCCCAGCATTTT. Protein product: CASSLDRGQQSNQPQHF.

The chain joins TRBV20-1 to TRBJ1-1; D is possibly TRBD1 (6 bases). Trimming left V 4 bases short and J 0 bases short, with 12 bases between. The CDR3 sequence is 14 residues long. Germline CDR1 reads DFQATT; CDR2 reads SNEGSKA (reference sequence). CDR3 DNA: TGCAGTGCTACCCCAGGGGTTCTGAACACTGAAGCTTTCTTT. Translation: CSATPGVLNTEAFF.

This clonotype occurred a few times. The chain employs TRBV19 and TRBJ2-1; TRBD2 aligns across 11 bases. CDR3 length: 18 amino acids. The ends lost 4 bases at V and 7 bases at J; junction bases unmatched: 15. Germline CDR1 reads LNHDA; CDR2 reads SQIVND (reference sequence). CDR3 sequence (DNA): TGTGCCAGTAGTAGGGTACTAGCGGGGGCACTAGCTCGGAATGAGCAGTTCTTC. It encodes CASSRVLAGALARNEQFF. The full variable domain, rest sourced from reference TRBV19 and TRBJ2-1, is DGGITQSPKYLFRKEGQNVTLSCEQNLNHDAMYWYRQDPGQGLRLIYYSQIVNDFQKGDIAEGYSVSREKKESFPLTVTSAQKNPTAFYLCASSRVLAGALARNEQFFGPGTRLTVL.

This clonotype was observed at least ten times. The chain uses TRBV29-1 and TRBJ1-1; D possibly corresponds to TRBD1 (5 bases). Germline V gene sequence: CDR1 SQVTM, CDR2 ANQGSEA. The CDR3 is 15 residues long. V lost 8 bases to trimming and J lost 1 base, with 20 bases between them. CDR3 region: CSTVGDVVRNTEAFF. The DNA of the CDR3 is TGCAGCACTGTGGGGGATGTCGTGCGGAACACTGAAGCTTTCTTT. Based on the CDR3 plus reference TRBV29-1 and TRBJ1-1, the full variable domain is SAVISQKPSRDICQRGTSLTIQCQVDSQVTMMFWYRQQPGQSLTLIATANQGSEATYESGFVIDKFPISRPNLTFSTLTVSNMSPEDSSIYLCSTVGDVVRNTEAFFGQGTRLTVV.

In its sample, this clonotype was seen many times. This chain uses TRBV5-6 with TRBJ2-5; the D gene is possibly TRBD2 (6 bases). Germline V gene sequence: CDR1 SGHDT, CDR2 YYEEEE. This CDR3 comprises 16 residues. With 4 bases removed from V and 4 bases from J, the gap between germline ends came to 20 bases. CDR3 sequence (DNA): TGTGCCAGCAGCCCACCCTCTGCGGGGAAGGCAGAGACCCAGTACTTC. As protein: CASSPPSAGKAETQYF. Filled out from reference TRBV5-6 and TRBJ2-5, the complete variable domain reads DAGVTQSPTHLIKTRGQQVTLRCSPKSGHDTVSWYQQALGQGPQFIFQYYEEEERQRGNFPDRFSGHQFPNYSSELNVNALLLGDSALYLCASSPPSAGKAETQYFGPGTRLLVL.

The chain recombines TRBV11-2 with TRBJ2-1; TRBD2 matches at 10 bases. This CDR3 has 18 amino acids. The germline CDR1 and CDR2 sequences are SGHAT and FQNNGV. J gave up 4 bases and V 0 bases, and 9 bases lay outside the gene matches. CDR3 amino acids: CASSLDPRTSGDYNEQFF. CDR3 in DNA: TGTGCCAGCAGCTTAGATCCCCGGACTAGCGGAGATTACAATGAGCAGTTCTTC.

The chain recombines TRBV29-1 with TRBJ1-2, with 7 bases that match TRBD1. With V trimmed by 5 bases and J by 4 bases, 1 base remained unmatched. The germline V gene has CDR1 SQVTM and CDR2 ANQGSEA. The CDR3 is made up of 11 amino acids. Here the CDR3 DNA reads TGCAGCGTTTGGACAGGCTATGGCTACACCTTC. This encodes CSVWTGYGYTF.

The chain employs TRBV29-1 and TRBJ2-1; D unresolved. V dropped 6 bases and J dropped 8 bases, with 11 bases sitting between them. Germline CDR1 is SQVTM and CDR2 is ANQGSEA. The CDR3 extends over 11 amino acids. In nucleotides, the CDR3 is TGCAGCGTCGCACGGCTGGATGAGCAGTTCTTC. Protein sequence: CSVARLDEQFF.

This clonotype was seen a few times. The CDR3, as DNA: TGCAGTGCCTCAAGAGCGACTAGCTGGAGGATTGAGCAGTTCTTC. Its protein is CSASRATSWRIEQFF. The chain combines TRBV20-1 with TRBJ2-1; 7 positions agree with TRBD2. The CDR3 runs to 15 residues. With V trimmed by 6 bases and J by 9 bases, 17 bases remained unmatched. Germline CDR1 reads DFQATT; CDR2 reads SNEGSKA (reference sequence).

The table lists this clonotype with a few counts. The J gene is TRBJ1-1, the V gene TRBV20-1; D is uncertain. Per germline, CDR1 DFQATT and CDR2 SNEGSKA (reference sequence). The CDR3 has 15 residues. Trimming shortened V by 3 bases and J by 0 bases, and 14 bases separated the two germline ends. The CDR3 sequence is CSASRAIFMNTEAFF. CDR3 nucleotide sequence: TGCAGTGCTAGTCGTGCGATTTTCATGAACACTGAAGCTTTCTTT.

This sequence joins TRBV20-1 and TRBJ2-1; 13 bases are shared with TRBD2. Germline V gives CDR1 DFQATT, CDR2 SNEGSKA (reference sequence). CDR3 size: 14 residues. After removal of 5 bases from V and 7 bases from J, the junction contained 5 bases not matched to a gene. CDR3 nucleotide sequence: TGCAGTGCTTGGACTAGCGGGAGTAAAAATGAGCAGTTCTTC. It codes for CSAWTSGSKNEQFF.

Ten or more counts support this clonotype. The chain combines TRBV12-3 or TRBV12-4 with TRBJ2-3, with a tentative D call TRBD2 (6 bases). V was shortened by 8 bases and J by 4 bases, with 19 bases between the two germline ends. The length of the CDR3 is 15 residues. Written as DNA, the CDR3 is TGTGCCAGCCTTACACAGGCGGGGCCAGCAGATACGCAGTATTTT. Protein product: CASLTQAGPADTQYF.

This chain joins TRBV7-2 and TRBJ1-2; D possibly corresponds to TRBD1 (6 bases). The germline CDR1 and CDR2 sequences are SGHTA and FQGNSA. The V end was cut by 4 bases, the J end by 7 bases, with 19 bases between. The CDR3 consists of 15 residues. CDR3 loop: CASSSLGWGAGGYTF. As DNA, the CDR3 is TGTGCCAGCAGCTCCCTGGGGTGGGGGGCAGGTGGCTACACCTTC.

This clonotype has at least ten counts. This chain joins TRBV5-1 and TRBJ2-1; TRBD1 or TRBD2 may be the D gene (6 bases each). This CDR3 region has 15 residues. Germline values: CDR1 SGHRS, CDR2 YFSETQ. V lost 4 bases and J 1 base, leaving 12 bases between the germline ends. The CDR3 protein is CASSPGGGSYNEQFF. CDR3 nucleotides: TGCGCCAGCAGCCCCGGGGGCGGTTCCTACAATGAGCAGTTCTTC.

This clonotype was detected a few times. The CDR3 here is CSAGQVSEQYF. The CDR3 DNA reads TGCAGTGCTGGACAAGTCAGCGAGCAGTACTTC. This chain uses TRBV20-1 with TRBJ2-7; possible D gene TRBD1, 5 bases. The germline CDR1 and CDR2 sequences are DFQATT and SNEGSKA (reference sequence). The CDR3 totals 11 residues. The germline V and J ends were trimmed by 5 bases and 6 bases, with 11 bases remaining between them.

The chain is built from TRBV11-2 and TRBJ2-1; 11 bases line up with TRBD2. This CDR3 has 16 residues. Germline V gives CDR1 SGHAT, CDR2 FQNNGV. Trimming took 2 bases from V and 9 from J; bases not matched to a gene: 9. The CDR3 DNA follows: TGTGCCAGCAGCTTAACCTTAGCGGGGGGGAGGGGTGAGCAGTTCTTC. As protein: CASSLTLAGGRGEQFF.

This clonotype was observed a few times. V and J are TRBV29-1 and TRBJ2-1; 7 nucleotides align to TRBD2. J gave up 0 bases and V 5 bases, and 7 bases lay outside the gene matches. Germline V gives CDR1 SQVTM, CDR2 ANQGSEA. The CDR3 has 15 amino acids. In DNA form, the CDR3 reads TGCAGCGTTTGGAGCGGGGTCAGCTCCTACAATGAGCAGTTCTTC. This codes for CSVWSGVSSYNEQFF.

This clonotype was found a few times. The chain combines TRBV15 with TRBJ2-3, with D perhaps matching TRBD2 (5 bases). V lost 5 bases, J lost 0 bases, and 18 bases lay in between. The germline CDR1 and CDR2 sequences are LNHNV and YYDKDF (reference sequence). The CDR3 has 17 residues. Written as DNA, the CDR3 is TGTGCCACCAGCGCTGGTGCGGGTCTCCTAAGCACAGATACGCAGTATTTT. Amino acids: CATSAGAGLLSTDTQYF.

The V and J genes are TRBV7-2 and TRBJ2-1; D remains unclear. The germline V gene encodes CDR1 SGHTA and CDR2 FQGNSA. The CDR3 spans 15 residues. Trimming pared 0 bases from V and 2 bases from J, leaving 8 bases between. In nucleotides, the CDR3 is TGTGCCAGCAGCTTAGCGGTCGCTACCTACAATGAGCAGTTCTTC. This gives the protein CASSLAVATYNEQFF. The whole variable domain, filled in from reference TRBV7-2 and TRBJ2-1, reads GAGVSQSPSNKVTEKGKDVELRCDPISGHTALYWYRQSLGQGLEFLIYFQGNSAPDKSGLPSDRFSAERTGGSVSTLTIQRTQQEDSAVYLCASSLAVATYNEQFFGPGTRLTVL.